This T cell receptor (beta chain) was sequenced during a study of blood T cells in healthy people across ages. The table lists this clonotype with a few counts. Its specificity is unknown. Study observations and caveats: Researchers deemed the diversity estimates from one million T cells underestimates.

Through a sample-barcoded 5' primer and a J-beta primer mix, a second PCR was run for roughly 6 to 12 cycles. TCRdb redid the calling of the 5' RACE reads with MiXCR, one entry per CDR3 protein. This table holds roughly 800,000 distinct CDR3 sequences, roughly 24% found once. The germline V gene has CDR1 SGHAT and CDR2 FQNNGV. The CDR3 consists of 13 residues. Trimming left V 0 bases short and J 5 bases short, with 7 bases between. The same sample was also studied in work on T cells of mothers and their children. That study reports: At a rate of approximately 1.5 ug per 15 ul, cDNA synthesis received all of the extracted RNA.

The chain recombines TRBV11-2 with TRBJ1-2, with D possibly matching TRBD1 (5 bases). This receptor was obtained from a boy younger than 18 in good health. The sample taken for sequencing was blood. The chain's CDR3 is CASSLDDRYGYTF. In DNA, the CDR3 is TGTGCCAGCAGCTTAGACGACAGATATGGCTACACCTTC.